This T cell receptor beta chain was recorded in a study of shared clonotypes between healthy human individuals (dated by TCRdb to 2020 to 2021). Study-wide context: The cohort comprised two women and three men aged 18 to 49 years. Per donor, three plates each were used for CD4 naive and CD4 memory, two for CD8 naive, and one for CD8 memory. To estimate repertoire size and how much clonotypes are shared between individuals, the study performed deep sequencing of blood TCR repertoires from 4 to 6 healthy adults. To increase sequencing depth and limit assay-specific biases, TCR repertoire library preparation and sequencing were carried out by different laboratories using diverse techniques. Each donor's leukapheresis produced roughly between roughly 0.85 and 10 billion PBMCs. The paper's findings and limits, for the study overall: Pairwise subsampling indicated that sequencing depth was expected to affect the degree of clonotype sharing among donors. The genetic and exposure-history diversity represented was limited by the small number of donors. Sampling was restricted to blood, and TCR repertoires in tissue are likely to differ from TCR repertoires in blood. When four donors were compared, the shared fraction of clonotypes was approximately 5% for naive CD4, 3.5% to 4% for naive CD8, 2.3% for memory CD4, and 0.4% for memory CD8. Naive subsets generally had larger estimated clonotype richness than memory subsets. Rarefaction of sorted-subset datasets indicated incomplete sequencing despite the large sequencing depth. Compared with non-shared clonotypes, the clonotypes found in all four sorted-subset donors had higher generation probabilities.

Regarding this clone: No cognate antigen has been identified for it. The sample holds no much larger clone one base away, and base qualities are not on file.

CD8 naive samples were obtained by positive selection for CCR7 among CD45RO-negative cells, yielding a CD45RA+CCR7+ population from which TemRA cells were excluded. The donors were healthy, HIV-negative adults with no recently reported acute infections or vaccinations. Every donor was a Caucasian adult residing in Nashville, Tennessee, USA. Blood was collected by leukapheresis, and PBMCs were isolated by Ficoll-Histopaque density gradient centrifugation and then cryopreserved in liquid nitrogen vapor phase. Analytical flow cytometry was used to check the purity and quantity of each magnetically sorted T cell population. Genomic DNA was isolated from every sorted fraction and measured by UV absorbance on a Nanodrop 2000c. Compared with germline, V lacks 4 bases and J lacks 7 bases; bases without a gene match: 13. Reading the germline V gene gives CDR1 SGHRS and CDR2 YFSETQ. The CDR3, from cysteine to phenylalanine, totals 17 residues. Only CDR3 DNA is held: 51 bases, read in frame from base 1.

Using the deep immunoSEQ assay, multiplex PCR amplified TCR CDR3 regions from genomic DNA. Extracted genomic DNA from each cell subset was distributed evenly across all wells of several immunoSEQ 96-well plates, and each plate was treated as a replicate. Each replicate PCR for sorted subsets received approximately 200 ng genomic DNA, equal to about 30,000 T cell genomes. Purified libraries were measured with a Qubit 3.0 fluorometer, size-checked on a Bioanalyzer 2100, and measured again with the KAPA Library Quantification kit. Every immunoSEQ 96-well plate was sequenced on a separate single-read 150-cycle Illumina NextSeq 550 flow cell. The authors' pipeline ran thus. The immunoSEQ output contained only junctional sequences without quality scores, so filtering could not match that applied to full-length reads. Sequences were annotated with PyIR, a Python wrapper for IgBLAST v1.9, and V/J genes and CDR3 were assigned using IMGT germline references. Reads were removed for weak V/J assignments (E-value above 1e-6), missing CDR3, stop codons, out-of-frame junctions, or ambiguous translated residues. V3J clonotypes were defined as sequences sharing an identical inferred V gene, J gene, and CDR3 amino acid sequence. Percentage overlap between repertoires was calculated by dividing the number of shared unique clonotypes by the size of the smaller repertoire. Three approaches were used to assess repertoire richness: RTK rarefaction, the Chao1 estimator, and Recon v2.1 estimates of unobserved clonotypes. For all TCRbeta clonotypes obtained by the gDNA method from four donors, generation probabilities were computed with OLGA. The source is immuneACCESS, and TCRdb retained only in-frame sequences with V and J called. Part of the clones is not carried over; for the studies checked, unresolved V genes explain less than half of this, and the remainder is unexplained. From that table come the V and J calls and clone size; the DNA was used to work out D and trimming. This sample is represented by 800,000 or so clones; just over 95% of them were singletons. The ten largest clones represent roughly 0.23% of the sample.

This sequence originates from a man aged 25-45 years in good health. Sample: naive CD8+ T cells sorted from blood. Taken with the paper, the label for cell subset or site translates to: CD45RA+CCR7+. The V gene is TRBV5-1 and the J gene is TRBJ2-2, and 10 junctional nucleotides match TRBD1. CDR3 sequence: CASSPYRPGQGRGELFF. The nucleotide sequence is TGCGCCAGCAGCCCATATCGCCCGGGACAGGGGCGCGGGGAGCTGTTTTTT.